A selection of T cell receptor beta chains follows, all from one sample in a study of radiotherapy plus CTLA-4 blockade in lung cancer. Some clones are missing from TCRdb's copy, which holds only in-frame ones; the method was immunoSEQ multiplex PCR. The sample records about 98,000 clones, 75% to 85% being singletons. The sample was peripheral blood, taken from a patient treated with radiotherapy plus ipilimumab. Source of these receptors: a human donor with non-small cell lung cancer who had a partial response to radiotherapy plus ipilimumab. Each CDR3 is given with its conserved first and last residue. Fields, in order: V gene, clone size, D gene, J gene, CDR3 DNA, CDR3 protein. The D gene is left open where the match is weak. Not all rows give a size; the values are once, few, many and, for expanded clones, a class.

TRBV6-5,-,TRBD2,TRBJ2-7,TGTGCCAGCAGTTACTCGACTAGCGGGAGATTCGAGCAGTACTTC,CASSYSTSGRFEQYF
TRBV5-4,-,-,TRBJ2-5,TGTGCCAGCAGCCAAACACAGTCCCAAGAGACCCAGTACTTC,CASSQTQSQETQYF
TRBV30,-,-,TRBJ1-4,TGTGCCTGGAGTTGGGCATTCGAAAAACTGTTTTTT,CAWSWAFEKLFF
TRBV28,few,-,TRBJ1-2,TGTGCCAGCACCCAGGACTTTGGCTACACCTTC,CASTQDFGYTF
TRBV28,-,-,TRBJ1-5,TGTGCCAGCACCCTGAGAGGGCGTCAGCCCCAGCATTTT,CASTLRGRQPQHF
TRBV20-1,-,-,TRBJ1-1,TGCAGTGCTACTGACACCACTGAAGCTTTCTTT,CSATDTTEAFF
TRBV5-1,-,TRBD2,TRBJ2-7,TGCGCCAGCAGCCTAACTAGCGGGACCACCTACGAGCAGTACTTC,CASSLTSGTTYEQYF
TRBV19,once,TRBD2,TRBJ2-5,TGTGCCAGTACCATCCGGGGAGGGCCTGGAGAGACCCAGTACTTC,CASTIRGGPGETQYF
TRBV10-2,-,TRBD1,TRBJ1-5,TGCGCCAGCTCGATTATGACAGGGGGCGATCAGCCCCAGCATTTT,CASSIMTGGDQPQHF
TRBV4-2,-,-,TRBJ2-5,TGTGCCAGCAGCCCCTTTCTCCAAGAGACCCAGTACTTC,CASSPFLQETQYF
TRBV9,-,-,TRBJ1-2,TGTGCCAGCAGCGCCGGGACATTCTATGGCTACACCTTC,CASSAGTFYGYTF
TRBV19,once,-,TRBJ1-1,TGTGCCAGTAGTATAATGACAGGGAACACTGAAGCTTTCTTT,CASSIMTGNTEAFF
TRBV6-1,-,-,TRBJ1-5,TGTGCCAGCAGTGCCCAGTTGGATCAGCCCCAGCATTTT,CASSAQLDQPQHF
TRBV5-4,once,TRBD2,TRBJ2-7,TGTGCCAGCAGCTTGGCCGGAACTAGCGGATCCGAGCAGTACTTC,CASSLAGTSGSEQYF
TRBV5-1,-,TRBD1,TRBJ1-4,TGCGCCAGCTCCGGGACAGGGTGGCATGAAAAACTGTTTTTT,CASSGTGWHEKLFF
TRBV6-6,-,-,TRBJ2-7,TGTGCCAGCAGGCAGGGATTGTCTTCCTACGAGCAGTACTTC,CASRQGLSSYEQYF
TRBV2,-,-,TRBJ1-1,TGTGCCAGCAGTGATGGCGGGGGGACCACGGAGAGGACTGAAGCTTTCTTT,CASSDGGGTTERTEAFF
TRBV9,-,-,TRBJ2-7,TGTGCCAGCAGCGGGACAGCTAAAGTATACGAGCAGTACTTC,CASSGTAKVYEQYF
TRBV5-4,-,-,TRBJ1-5,TGTGCCAGCAGCTTGGGGGGGGTCAACGGCAATCAGCCCCAGCATTTT,CASSLGGVNGNQPQHF
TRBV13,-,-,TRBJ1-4,TGTGCCAGCAGCTTAGGACCGGCGGGGGAAAAACTGTTTTTT,CASSLGPAGEKLFF
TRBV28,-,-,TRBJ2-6,TGTGCCAGCAGTTTAACCAGGCCCGGGGCCAACGTCCTGACTTTC,CASSLTRPGANVLTF
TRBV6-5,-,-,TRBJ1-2,TGTGCCAGCGGAGGGGAATTCTATGGCTACACCTTC,CASGGEFYGYTF
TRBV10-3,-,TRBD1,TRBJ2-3,TGTGCCATCAGTGAGACCGAAGGACAGGCGGTATTGGATACGCAGTATTTT,CAISETEGQAVLDTQYF
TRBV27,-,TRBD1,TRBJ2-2,TGTGCCAGCAGTGACAGGGGGCGATACCGGACTAACACCGGGGAGCTGTTTTTT,CASSDRGRYRTNTGELFF
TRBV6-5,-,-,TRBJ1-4,TGTGCCAGCATCCCAACAACAACTAATGAAAAACTGTTTTTT,CASIPTTTNEKLFF
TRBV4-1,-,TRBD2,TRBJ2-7,TGCGCCAGCAGCCAAGATCTCGCGACTAGCGGGGTGTTC,CASSQDLATSGVF
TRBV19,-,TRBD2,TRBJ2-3,TGTGCCAGTAGTGCTAGGACTAGCGGCTCAGATACGCAGTATTTT,CASSARTSGSDTQYF
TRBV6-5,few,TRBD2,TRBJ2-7,TGTGCCAGCAGTTACGAAGCGGGAGGGCGTGAGCAGTACTTC,CASSYEAGGREQYF
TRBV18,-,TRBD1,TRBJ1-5,TGTGCCAGCTCACCATCAGGGGGCAGCGGTCAGCCCCAGCATTTT,CASSPSGGSGQPQHF
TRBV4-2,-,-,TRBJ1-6,TGTGCCAGCAGCCAAGATCTCCGGGGGTTGGCTTCACCCCTCCACTTT,CASSQDLRGLASPLHF
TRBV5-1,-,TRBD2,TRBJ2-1,TGCGCCAGCAGCTTGCAAGCGGGAGCCTACAATGAGCAGTTCTTC,CASSLQAGAYNEQFF
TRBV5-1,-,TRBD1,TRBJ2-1,TGCGCCAGCATGCTTTCGGGACAGTCGTACAATGAGCAGTTCTTC,CASMLSGQSYNEQFF
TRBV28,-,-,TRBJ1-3,TGTGCCAGCAGGTCCCAAGCTAGTGGTGGAAACACCATATATTTT,CASRSQASGGNTIYF
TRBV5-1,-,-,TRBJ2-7,TGCGCCAGCAGCTTAAGCCAAACCTACGAGCAGTACTTC,CASSLSQTYEQYF
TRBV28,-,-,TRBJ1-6,TGTGCCAGCAGCTCAACAGGGTATAATTCACCCCTCCACTTT,CASSSTGYNSPLHF
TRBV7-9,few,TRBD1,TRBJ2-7,TGTGCCTCCCGAGGGGGCCTCGCCTACGAGCAGTACTTC,CASRGGLAYEQYF
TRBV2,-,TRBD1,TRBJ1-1,TGTGCCAGCACCGCTCAGGGACAGGCGAACACTGAAGCTTTCTTT,CASTAQGQANTEAFF
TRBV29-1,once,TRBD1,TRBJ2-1,TGCAGCGTTGGGGACAGGGGATGGGATGAGCAGTTCTTC,CSVGDRGWDEQFF
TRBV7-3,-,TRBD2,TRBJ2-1,TGTGCCAGCAGCTCGCAGACTAGCGGGAGCAATGAGCAGTTCTTC,CASSSQTSGSNEQFF
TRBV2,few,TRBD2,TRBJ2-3,TGTGCCAGCAGTGAAAAACCAGCGGGAGGGCCTAAGGATACGCAGTATTTT,CASSEKPAGGPKDTQYF
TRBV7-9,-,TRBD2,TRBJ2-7,TGTGCCAGCAGCTTAGGAGCGGGAGTTCAATACGAGCAGTACTTC,CASSLGAGVQYEQYF
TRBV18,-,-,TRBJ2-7,TGTGCCAGCTCACCACCGAGCCAGGGGGGAGGCTACGAGCAGTACTTC,CASSPPSQGGGYEQYF
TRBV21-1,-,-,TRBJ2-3,TGTGCCAGCAGCAAAGGTGGGACTAGCGGGCCAGATACGCAGTATTTT,CASSKGGTSGPDTQYF
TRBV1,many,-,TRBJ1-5,TGCACCAGCAGGGACAGGGTTCAGCCCCAGCATTTT,CTSRDRVQPQHF
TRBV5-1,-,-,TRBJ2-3,TGCGCCAGCACCCAGGATCAGGCAGATACGCAGTATTTT,CASTQDQADTQYF
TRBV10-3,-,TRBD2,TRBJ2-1,TGTGCCATCAGTGGTCTAGCGGAGAGCAATGAGCAGTTCTTC,CAISGLAESNEQFF
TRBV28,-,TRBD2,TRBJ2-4,TGTGCCAGCAGTTCCCTAGCGGGAGGGCCGTTTCAGTACTTC,CASSSLAGGPFQYF
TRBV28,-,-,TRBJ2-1,TGTGCCAGCAGACCGGGGTTTTACAATGAGCAGTTCTTC,CASRPGFYNEQFF
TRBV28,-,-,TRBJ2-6,TGTGCCAGCAGTTTACGGGGAACTGGGGCCAACGTCCTGACTTTC,CASSLRGTGANVLTF
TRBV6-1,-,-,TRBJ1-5,TGTGCCAGCAGGGCAGATAGCAATCAGCCCCAGCATTTT,CASRADSNQPQHF
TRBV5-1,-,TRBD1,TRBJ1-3,TGCGCCAGCACCTCCACAACAGGGGGCACGGACACCATATATTTT,CASTSTTGGTDTIYF
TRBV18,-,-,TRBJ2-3,TGTGCCAGCTCACCACCCAGCCCGAGGAGCACAGATACGCAGTATTTT,CASSPPSPRSTDTQYF
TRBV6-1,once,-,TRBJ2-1,TGTGCCAGCAGTGAATCCAGGGTCAATGAGCAGTTCTTC,CASSESRVNEQFF
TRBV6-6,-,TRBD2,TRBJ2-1,TGTGCCAGCAGTTACGCTAGCGGGGGTTACAATGAGCAGTTCTTC,CASSYASGGYNEQFF
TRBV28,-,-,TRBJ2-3,TGTGCCAGCAGTTTGGGCGGGTCGCGCACAGATACGCAGTATTTT,CASSLGGSRTDTQYF
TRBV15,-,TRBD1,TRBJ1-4,TGTGCCACCAGCATAAGACCGGGACAGTATAATGAAAAACTGTTTTTT,CATSIRPGQYNEKLFF
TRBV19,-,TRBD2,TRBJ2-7,TGTGCCAGTAGTAAGGGGACTAGCGGTACCTACGAGCAGTACTTC,CASSKGTSGTYEQYF
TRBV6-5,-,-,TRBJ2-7,TGTGCCAGCAGTTATGGGGGCGCCGCCTACGAGCAGTACTTC,CASSYGGAAYEQYF
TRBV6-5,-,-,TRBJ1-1,TGTGCCAGCAGTGAACATGAGGTCACTGAAGCTTTCTTT,CASSEHEVTEAFF
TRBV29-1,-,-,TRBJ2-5,TGCAGCGTTGAAGGCAGTGCACCAGCGGGCGAGACCCAGTACTTC,CSVEGSAPAGETQYF